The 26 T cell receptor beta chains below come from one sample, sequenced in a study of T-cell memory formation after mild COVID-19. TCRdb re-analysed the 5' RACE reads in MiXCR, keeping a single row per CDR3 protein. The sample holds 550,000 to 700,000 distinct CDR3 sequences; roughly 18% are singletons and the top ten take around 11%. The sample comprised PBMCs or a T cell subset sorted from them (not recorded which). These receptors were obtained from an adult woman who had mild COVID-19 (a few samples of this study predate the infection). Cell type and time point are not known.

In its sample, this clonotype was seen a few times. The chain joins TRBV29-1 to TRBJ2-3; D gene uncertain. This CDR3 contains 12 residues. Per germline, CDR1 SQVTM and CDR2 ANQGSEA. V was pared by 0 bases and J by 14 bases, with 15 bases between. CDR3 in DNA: TGCAGCGTTGAAGAGGGCCCTGAGGTCCCGTATTTT. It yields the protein CSVEEGPEVPYF.

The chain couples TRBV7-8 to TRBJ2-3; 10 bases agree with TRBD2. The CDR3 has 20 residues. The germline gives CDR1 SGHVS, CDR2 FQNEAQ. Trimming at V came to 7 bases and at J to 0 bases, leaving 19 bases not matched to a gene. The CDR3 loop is CASTLLPGGLATLSTDTQYF. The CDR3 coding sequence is TGTGCCAGCACGCTCTTACCGGGGGGACTAGCGACACTGAGCACAGATACGCAGTATTTT. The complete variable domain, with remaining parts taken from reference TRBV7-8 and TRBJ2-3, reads GAGVSQSPRYKVAKRGQDVALRCDPISGHVSLFWYQQALGQGPEFLTYFQNEAQLDKSGLPSDRFFAERPEGSVSTLKIQRTQQEDSAVYLCASTLLPGGLATLSTDTQYFGPGTRLTVL.

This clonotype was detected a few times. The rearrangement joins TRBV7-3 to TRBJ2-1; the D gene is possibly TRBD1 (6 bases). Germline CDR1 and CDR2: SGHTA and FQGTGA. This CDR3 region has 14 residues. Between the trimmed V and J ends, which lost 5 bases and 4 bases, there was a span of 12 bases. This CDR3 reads CASSPSGEYNEQFF. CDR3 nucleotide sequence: TGTGCCAGCAGCCCCTCAGGGGAGTACAATGAGCAGTTCTTC.

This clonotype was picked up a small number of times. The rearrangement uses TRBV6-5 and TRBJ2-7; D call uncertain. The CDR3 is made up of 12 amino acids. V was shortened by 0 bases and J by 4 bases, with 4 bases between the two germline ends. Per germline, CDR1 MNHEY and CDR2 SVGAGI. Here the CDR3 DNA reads TGTGCCAGCAGTTACTCCGAATACGAGCAGTACTTC. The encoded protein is CASSYSEYEQYF.

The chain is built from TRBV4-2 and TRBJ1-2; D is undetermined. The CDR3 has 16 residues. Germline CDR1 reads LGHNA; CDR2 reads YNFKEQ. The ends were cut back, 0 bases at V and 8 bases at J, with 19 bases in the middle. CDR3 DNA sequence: TGTGCCAGCAGCCAAGATAGGACGGTCCCTTCTGAAGGCTACACCTTC. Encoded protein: CASSQDRTVPSEGYTF.

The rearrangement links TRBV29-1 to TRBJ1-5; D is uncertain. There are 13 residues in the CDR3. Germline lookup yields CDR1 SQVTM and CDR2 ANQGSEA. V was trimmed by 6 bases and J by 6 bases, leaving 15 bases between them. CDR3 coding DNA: TGCAGCGTCCGAACTGATAATAGTCAGCCCCAGCATTTT. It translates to CSVRTDNSQPQHF.

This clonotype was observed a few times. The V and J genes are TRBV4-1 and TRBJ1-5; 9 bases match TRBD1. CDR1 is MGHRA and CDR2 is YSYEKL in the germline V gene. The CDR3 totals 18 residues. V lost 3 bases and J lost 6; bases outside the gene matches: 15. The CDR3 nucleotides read TGCGCCAGCAGCCACGGGTTGACTCGGGACAGGGTTTTTCAGCCCCAGCATTTT. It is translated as CASSHGLTRDRVFQPQHF.

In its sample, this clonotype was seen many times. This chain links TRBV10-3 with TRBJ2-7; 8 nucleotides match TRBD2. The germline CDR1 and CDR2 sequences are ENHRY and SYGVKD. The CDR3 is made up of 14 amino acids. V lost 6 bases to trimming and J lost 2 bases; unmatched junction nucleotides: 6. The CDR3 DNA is TGTGCCATCAGCTTAGCGGGACCAGCCTACGAGCAGTACTTC. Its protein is CAISLAGPAYEQYF.

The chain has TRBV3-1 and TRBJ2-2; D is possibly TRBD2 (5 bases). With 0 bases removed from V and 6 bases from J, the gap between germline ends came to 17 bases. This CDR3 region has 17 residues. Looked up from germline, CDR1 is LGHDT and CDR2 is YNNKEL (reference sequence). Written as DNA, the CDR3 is TGTGCCAGCAGCCAAGATAGGGCTAGCTTTTCTGCCGGGGAGCTGTTTTTT. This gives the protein CASSQDRASFSAGELFF. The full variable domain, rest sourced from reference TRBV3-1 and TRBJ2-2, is DTAVSQTPKYLVTQMGNDKSIKCEQNLGHDTMYWYKQDSKKFLKIMFSYNNKELIINETVPNRFSPKSPDKAHLNLHINSLELGDSAVYFCASSQDRASFSAGELFFGEGSRLTVL.

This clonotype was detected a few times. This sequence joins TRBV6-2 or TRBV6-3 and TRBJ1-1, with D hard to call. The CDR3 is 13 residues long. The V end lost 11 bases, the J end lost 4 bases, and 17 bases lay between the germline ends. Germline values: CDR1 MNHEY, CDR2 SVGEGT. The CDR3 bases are TGTGCCTCCCGGAAGCCTCTCCCCACTGAAGCTTTCTTT. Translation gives CASRKPLPTEAFF.

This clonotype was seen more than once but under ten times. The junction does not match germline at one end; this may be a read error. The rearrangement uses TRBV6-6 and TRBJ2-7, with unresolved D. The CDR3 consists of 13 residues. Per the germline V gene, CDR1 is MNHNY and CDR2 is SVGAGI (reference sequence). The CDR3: CASSHSFTYEQYF. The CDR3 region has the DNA TGTGCCAGCAGTCACTCCTTTACCTACGAGCAGTACTTC.

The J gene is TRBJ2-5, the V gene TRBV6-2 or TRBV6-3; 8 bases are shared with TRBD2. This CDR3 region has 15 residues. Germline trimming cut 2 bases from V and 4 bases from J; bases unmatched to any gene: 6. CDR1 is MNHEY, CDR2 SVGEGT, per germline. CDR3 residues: CASSYLLAGRETQYF. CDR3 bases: TGTGCCAGCAGTTACCTCTTAGCGGGGAGAGAGACCCAGTACTTC.

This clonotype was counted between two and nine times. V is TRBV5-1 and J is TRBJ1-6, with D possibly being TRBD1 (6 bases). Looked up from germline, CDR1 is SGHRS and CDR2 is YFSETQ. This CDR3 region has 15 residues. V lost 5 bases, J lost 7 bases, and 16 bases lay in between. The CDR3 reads CASRPPGGPNSPLHF. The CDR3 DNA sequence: TGCGCCAGCAGACCACCGGGGGGGCCAAATTCACCCCTCCACTTT.

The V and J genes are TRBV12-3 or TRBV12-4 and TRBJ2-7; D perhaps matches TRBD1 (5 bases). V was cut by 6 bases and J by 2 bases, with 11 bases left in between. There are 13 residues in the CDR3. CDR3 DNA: TGTGCCAGCAGGGACCGACAGACCTACGAGCAGTACTTC. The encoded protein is CASRDRQTYEQYF.

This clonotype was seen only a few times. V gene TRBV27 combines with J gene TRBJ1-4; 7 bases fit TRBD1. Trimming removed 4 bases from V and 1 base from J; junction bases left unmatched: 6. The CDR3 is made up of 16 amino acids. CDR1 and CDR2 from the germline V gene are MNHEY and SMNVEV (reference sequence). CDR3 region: CASSWETGETNEKLFF. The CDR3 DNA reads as TGTGCCAGCAGTTGGGAAACAGGGGAAACTAATGAAAAACTGTTTTTT.

CDR3: CASSSGQGREKFF. Here the CDR3 DNA reads TGTGCCAGCAGCTCAGGACAGGGAAGGGAAAAGTTCTTC. This chain connects TRBV13 to TRBJ2-1; 8 bases map to TRBD1. Germline loops: CDR1 PRHDT, CDR2 FYEKMQ (reference sequence). V was pared by 4 bases and J by 14 bases, with 10 bases of the junction left unmatched. The CDR3 covers 13 residues.

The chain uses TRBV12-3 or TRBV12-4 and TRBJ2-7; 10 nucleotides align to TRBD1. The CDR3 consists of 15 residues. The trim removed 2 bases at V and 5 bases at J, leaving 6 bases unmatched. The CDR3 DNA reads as TGTGCCAGCAGTTTACGGTCGACAGGGGGCGACGAGCAGTACTTC. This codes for CASSLRSTGGDEQYF.

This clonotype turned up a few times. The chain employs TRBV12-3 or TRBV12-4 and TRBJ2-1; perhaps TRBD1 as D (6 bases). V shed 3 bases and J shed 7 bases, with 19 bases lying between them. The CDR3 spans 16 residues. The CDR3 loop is CASSLLGAVIGNEQFF. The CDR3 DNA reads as TGTGCCAGCAGTTTGTTGGGGGCAGTGATCGGGAATGAGCAGTTCTTC.

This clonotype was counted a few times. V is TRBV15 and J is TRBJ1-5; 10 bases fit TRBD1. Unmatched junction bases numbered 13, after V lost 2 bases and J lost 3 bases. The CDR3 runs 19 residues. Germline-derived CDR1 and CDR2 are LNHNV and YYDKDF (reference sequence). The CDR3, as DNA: TGTGCCACCAGCAGATTGGGGCCCCGGACAGGGGGAACCAATCAGCCCCAGCATTTT. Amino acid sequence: CATSRLGPRTGGTNQPQHF.

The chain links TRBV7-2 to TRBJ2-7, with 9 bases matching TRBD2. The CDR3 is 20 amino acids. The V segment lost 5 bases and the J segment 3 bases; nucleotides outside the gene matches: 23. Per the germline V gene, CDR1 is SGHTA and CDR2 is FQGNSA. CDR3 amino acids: CASSTSPYSGSNRGDYEQYF. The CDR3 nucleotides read TGTGCCAGCAGCACATCCCCTTATAGCGGGAGTAACCGGGGGGACTACGAGCAGTACTTC.

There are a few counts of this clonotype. In DNA form, the CDR3 reads TGTGCCTGGAGTAGAGGTAGCGGGAGGTCCTCGACACACACAGATACGCAGTATTTT. It yields the protein CAWSRGSGRSSTHTDTQYF. The chain employs TRBV30 and TRBJ2-3, with 10 bases aligning to TRBD2. V dropped 2 bases and J dropped 2; count of bases not matched to a gene: 16. The CDR3 is made up of 19 amino acids. Germline V lookup: CDR1 GTSNPN, CDR2 SVGIG (reference sequence).

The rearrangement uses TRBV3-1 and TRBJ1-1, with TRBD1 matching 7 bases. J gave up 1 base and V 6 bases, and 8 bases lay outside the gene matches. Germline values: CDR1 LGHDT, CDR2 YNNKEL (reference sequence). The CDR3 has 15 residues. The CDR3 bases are TGTGCCAGCAGACGGACAGGATCGTGGAACACTGAAGCTTTCTTT. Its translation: CASRRTGSWNTEAFF.

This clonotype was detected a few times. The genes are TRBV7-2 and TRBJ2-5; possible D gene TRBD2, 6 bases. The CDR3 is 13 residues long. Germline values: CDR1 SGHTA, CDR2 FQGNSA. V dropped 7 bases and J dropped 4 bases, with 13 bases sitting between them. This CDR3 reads CASTPGGPETQYF. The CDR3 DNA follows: TGTGCCAGCACCCCCGGGGGTCCAGAGACCCAGTACTTC.

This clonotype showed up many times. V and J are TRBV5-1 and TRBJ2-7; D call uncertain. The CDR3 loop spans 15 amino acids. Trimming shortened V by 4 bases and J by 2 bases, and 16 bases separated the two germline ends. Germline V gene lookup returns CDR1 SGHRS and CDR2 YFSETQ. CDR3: CASSPDPAVPYEQYF. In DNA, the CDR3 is TGCGCCAGCAGCCCCGACCCCGCGGTGCCCTACGAGCAGTACTTC.

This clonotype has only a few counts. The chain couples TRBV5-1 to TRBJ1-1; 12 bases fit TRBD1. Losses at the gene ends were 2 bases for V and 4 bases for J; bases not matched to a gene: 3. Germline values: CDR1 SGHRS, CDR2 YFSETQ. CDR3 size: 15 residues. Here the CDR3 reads CASSFGDRGPTEAFF. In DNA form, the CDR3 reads TGCGCCAGCAGCTTTGGGGACAGGGGGCCCACTGAAGCTTTCTTT. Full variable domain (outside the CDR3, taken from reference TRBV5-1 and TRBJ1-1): KAGVTQTPRYLIKTRGQQVTLSCSPISGHRSVSWYQQTPGQGLQFLFEYFSETQRNKGNFPGRFSGRQFSNSRSEMNVSTLELGDSALYLCASSFGDRGPTEAFFGQGTRLTVV.

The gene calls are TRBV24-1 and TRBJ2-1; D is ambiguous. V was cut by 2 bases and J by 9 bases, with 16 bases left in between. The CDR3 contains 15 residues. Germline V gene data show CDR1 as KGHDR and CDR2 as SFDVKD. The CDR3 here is CATSDSNAHIVEQFF. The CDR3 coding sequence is TGTGCCACCAGTGATTCTAACGCCCATATCGTTGAGCAGTTCTTC.